This TCR beta chain was sequenced during a study of PD-1 blockade in classical Hodgkin lymphoma. This table comes from immunoSEQ multiplex PCR, and its TCRdb copy is limited to in-frame clones, with some not included. The sample consists of 20,000 to 25,000 clones, roughly 76% of them appearing once. Study-wide results and limits: Complete responders had baseline diversity similar to newly diagnosed patients.

The V and J ends lost 0 bases and 5 bases, in that order; junction bases with no gene match: 8. The germline V gene encodes CDR1 LGHNA and CDR2 YNFKEQ. The CDR3 extends over 17 amino acids. Specified time point: cycle 4 day 1 (C4D1), after less than 7 weeks of nivolumab. After autologous stem cell transplantation all patients relapsed, and prior brentuximab vedotin exposure differed between cohorts. The study purified CD4+ T cells from thawed PBMCs using magnetic negative selection. With respect to this clone: Its antigen is not identified.

The chain couples TRBV4-2 to TRBJ2-2, with TRBD2 matching over 8 bases. The sample consisted of CD4+ T cells from blood, taken before the fourth cycle of nivolumab. The clonotype originates from a human donor with classical Hodgkin lymphoma. CDR3 sequence: CASSQDLLRGDTGELFF. In nucleotides, the CDR3 is TGTGCCAGCAGCCAAGATCTTTTGCGGGGGGATACCGGGGAGCTGTTTTTT.